This T cell receptor (beta chain) was sequenced in a study of beta chain features in type 1 diabetes (dated 2018 in TCRdb). A note on the overall study: Patients and healthy donors did not differ in mean age, gender distribution, total cell number or subset yield. A total of about 110,000,000 sorted cells were examined across all samples, and a strong correlation was observed between cell number per subset and RNA yield. Whereas all 30 or so donors provided naive and central memory subsets, regulatory and stem cell-like memory subsets were isolated from just 8 patients and roughly 8 healthy donors. The study compared the TCRB repertoires of sorted circulating CD4+ T cell subsets in recently diagnosed type 1 diabetes patients with those in matched healthy donors. Findings and caveats that apply to the study as a whole: A moderate but significant shortening of TCRB CDR3 length was observed in type 1 diabetes patients in all four CD4+ subsets. Naive, central memory and regulatory TCRB repertoires appeared to be more alike among patients than among healthy donors. Only small numbers of individuals were included in the HLA sub-analyses, which left unresolved whether HLA type had any influence on TCRB rearrangement. Because cDNA was sequenced instead of genomic DNA, activated cells with high expression could be over-represented, although the groups did not differ in activation or CD3 levels. Patients with type 1 diabetes made fewer insertions and deleted more nucleotides at VDJ recombination sites, implying thymic rearrangement abnormalities. Shorter templates might be favored by PCR, yet because patient and control samples were amplified and corrected together, any such skew would affect both groups equally.

V gives up 3 bases and J gives up 1 base, and the segment between their germline ends measures 9 bases. CDR1 SNHLY and CDR2 FYNNEI were looked up in the germline V gene. The CDR3, from cysteine to phenylalanine, totals 15 residues. This entry keeps only the CDR3 DNA: 45 bases, framed from base 1. The entire amount of isolated RNA was reverse transcribed using the High Capacity cDNA Reverse Transcription Kit, so the sequenced TCRB transcripts were expressed ones. Naive, central memory and regulatory T cell samples underwent deep immunoSEQ sequencing, averaging around 4 million total reads per sample. Sorted cells were lysed in RLT buffer, and RNA was extracted using DNase-treated RNeasy Micro or Mini kits according to cell number. To prevent cross-contamination, every cell subset was processed on its own, while patient and healthy donor samples were processed together. The immunoSEQ multiplex PCR was used to amplify TCRB sequences from cDNA, generating 87-bp fragments that spanned the CDR3 region. Amplicons were sequenced on the Illumina HiSeq platform. The authors' analysis ran thus. PCR bias was computationally corrected using synthetic template baselines, reads within Hamming distance 2 were collapsed, and singletons that could not be merged were discarded. Reads were aligned to IMGT to assign V, D and J genes, CDR3 length, and insertions or deletions at six rearrangement sites. Clonotype counts were normalized to sorted cell number within each subset before computing true diversity and Gini coefficients with the tcR R package. Repertoire sharing was quantified using the overlap coefficient calculated on TCRB nucleotide sequences. TCRdb took this table from immuneACCESS and kept in-frame rearrangements with V and J called. Such tables lack part of the clones; where checked against another copy, unresolved V genes explain under half of the gap, and the rest is unexplained. V, J and clone size reflect that table, while D and trimming were determined from the DNA. The sample profile shows 50,000 to 65,000 clones; under 45% of them were found once. Of the sample, approximately 1.5% is held by the ten largest clones.

Each donor gave one peripheral blood draw, roughly 110 mL on average, collected into heparinised tubes. A BD FACSAria II was used to sort naive, central memory, regulatory and stem cell-like memory CD4+ T cells with a panel that included CD45RO, CCR7, CD25, CD127, CD95 and CD27. Purity was above 98% for every sorted population. PBMCs were isolated immediately by Lymphoprep density gradient centrifugation and stained directly without culture. To minimize batch effects, samples were stained and sorted in pairs, one healthy donor with one patient per experiment. Details on this clone: Its antigen has not been determined. No much larger clone is present one base from it, and per-base qualities are unavailable.

The sequence came from a man between 25 and 39 years old with type 1 diabetes. This chain is built from TRBV2 and TRBJ2-2; TRBD1 is perhaps the D gene, given 6 matching bases. The sequencing input was Tregs from blood. The cell subset or site label of this sample denotes: regulatory CD4+ T cells. CDR3 sequence: CASSEQGRNTGELFF. The DNA sequence is TGTGCCAGCAGTGAGCAGGGGAGGAACACCGGGGAGCTGTTTTTT.